Included here is one T cell receptor (beta chain) sequence, with context. The data originate from a study of T-cell memory formation after mild COVID-19. The CDR3 contains 15 residues. CDR1 is LNHDA, CDR2 SQIVND, per germline (reference sequence). V lost 10 bases, J lost 2 bases, and 10 bases stayed unmatched. TCRdb fed the 5' RACE reads into MiXCR, producing one record per CDR3 protein. The sample contains about 540,000 distinct CDR3 sequences, 20% of which appear only once. The sequenced sample consisted of PBMCs or a T cell subset sorted from them (not recorded which). The chain is built from TRBV19 and TRBJ1-5; 8 bases agree with TRBD1. This TCR derives from an adult woman who had mild COVID-19 (a few samples of this study predate the infection). Cell type and time point are not known. CDR3 in DNA: TGTGCCACTACCGACAGGGGTCAGGGCAATCAGCCCCAGCATTTT. It yields the protein CATTDRGQGNQPQHF.